These 9 T cell receptor beta chains share one sample of origin, sequenced in a study of cytomegalovirus exposure and HLA in healthy donors. The PCR ran on 60 Vbeta and 13 Jbeta primers. Only in-frame clones appear in the TCRdb table, and some are missing; sequencing was by immunoSEQ multiplex PCR. The sample carries 210,000 or so clones, about 83% recorded once. Sequencing was performed on PBMCs. These receptors came from a human donor in good health.

This rearrangement joins TRBV27 to TRBJ2-3, with 8 positions matching TRBD2. V was pared by 6 bases and J by 0 bases, with 5 bases of the junction left unmatched. The CDR3 spans 15 residues. Per germline, CDR1 MNHEY and CDR2 SMNVEV (reference sequence). CDR3 loop: CASSLLAASTDTQYF. CDR3 nucleotide sequence: TGTGCCAGCAGCCTACTAGCGGCCAGCACAGATACGCAGTATTTT.

V and J are TRBV7-8 and TRBJ2-1; D might be TRBD1 (5 bases). This CDR3 spans 15 amino acids. The germline CDR1 and CDR2 sequences are SGHVS and FQNEAQ. V was shortened by 1 base and J by 4 bases, with 11 bases between the two germline ends. This CDR3 is CASSLVSGQYNEQFF. The CDR3 DNA is TGTGCCAGCAGCTTAGTTTCAGGGCAGTACAATGAGCAGTTCTTC.

This chain uses TRBV5-1 with TRBJ2-7, with a tentative D call TRBD1 (6 bases). The CDR3 totals 16 residues. CDR1 is SGHRS and CDR2 is YFSETQ in the germline V gene. V gave up 2 bases and J gave up 1 base, with 16 bases separating them. The CDR3 coding sequence is TGCGCCAGCAGCTTACTCCTTAACAGGGCATCCTACGAGCAGTACTTC. This sequence encodes CASSLLLNRASYEQYF.

J is TRBJ1-1 and V is TRBV6-1, with TRBD1 matching over 7 bases. Germline V lookup: CDR1 MNHNS, CDR2 SASEGT. J lost 5 bases, V lost 3 bases, and 6 bases had no gene match. The CDR3 spans 14 residues. The CDR3 nucleotides read TGTGCCAGCAGTGACGAGGGGGCGAGAACTGAAGCTTTCTTT. The encoded protein is CASSDEGARTEAFF.

The chain couples TRBV11-2 to TRBJ2-1; TRBD1 is a possible D gene (5 bases). This CDR3 contains 13 residues. Germline CDR1 is SGHAT and CDR2 is FQNNGV. The V end lost 9 bases, the J end lost 4 bases, and 13 bases lay between the germline ends. The CDR3 sequence is CASMDPGYNEQFF. In DNA, the CDR3 is TGTGCCAGTATGGACCCAGGGTACAATGAGCAGTTCTTC.

The chain carries TRBV2 and TRBJ1-2; D unclear. Trimming pared 1 base from V and 7 bases from J, leaving 4 bases between. The CDR3 runs to 11 residues. CDR1 is SNHLY, CDR2 FYNNEI, per germline. CDR3 sequence reads: CASSEVAGYTF. CDR3 bases: TGTGCCAGCAGTGAAGTGGCTGGCTACACCTTC.

The CDR3 here is CASRRRKIIGRETGELFF. Here the CDR3 DNA reads TGTGCAAGTCGACGACGGAAGATCATCGGCAGGGAAACCGGGGAGCTGTTTTTT. This chain links TRBV12-2 with TRBJ2-2; the table's TRBD1 call for D was not verified on the DNA. TRBV12-2 is reported as a pseudogene. The CDR3 runs 18 residues.

The chain combines TRBV19 with TRBJ2-5; maybe TRBD1 (6 bases). Trimming pared 0 bases from V and 5 bases from J, leaving 13 bases between. Germline V CDR1 and CDR2: LNHDA, SQIVND (reference sequence). The CDR3 covers 15 residues. CDR3 sequence (DNA): TGTGCCAGTAGTATAGAGGGCAGGGGTCGGGAGACCCAGTACTTC. It yields the protein CASSIEGRGRETQYF.

The V and J genes are TRBV28 and TRBJ1-2, with 7 bases matching TRBD1. The V and J ends lost 5 bases and 5 bases, in that order; junction bases with no gene match: 5. The CDR3 runs 13 residues. CDR1 is MDHEN and CDR2 is SYDVKM in the germline V gene. CDR3 sequence: CASSLGQAYGYTF. The CDR3 nucleotides read TGTGCCAGCAGTCTTGGACAGGCTTATGGCTACACCTTC.